A selection of T cell receptor beta chains follows, all from one sample in a study of Tregs in tolerant kidney transplant recipients. Measured with immunoSEQ multiplex PCR; TCRdb has only the in-frame clones, and not every one. The repertoire includes about 64,000 clones, about 89% of them detected once, and under 4.5% sits in the top ten. Sequences were derived from CD4+ T cells from blood (PBMCs), sampled 6 months after the transplant. These receptors came from a human patient who received a combined kidney and bone marrow transplant. Some T cells may be transferred from the graft donor. Both conserved end residues are part of each CDR3. The D gene is left open where the match is weak. Clone size, where shown, is once, few, many, or a class for clones that have expanded.

d_gene | j_gene | v_gene | abundance | CDR3nt | CDR3aa
TRBD2 | TRBJ2-3 | TRBV7-2 | . | TGTGCCAGCAGCTTTGCGGGAGGGCCGACAGATACGCAGTATTTT | CASSFAGGPTDTQYF
TRBD2 | TRBJ2-3 | TRBV5-1 | . | TGCGCCAGCAGCTTGGAGGGGAGACTAGCGGGACTTACAGATACGCAGTATTTT | CASSLEGRLAGLTDTQYF
. | TRBJ2-5 | TRBV4-3 | once | TGCGCCAGCAGAAAGGGTGTCCAACCGGCGGACATAGAGACCCAGTACTTC | CASRKGVQPADIETQYF
. | TRBJ2-5 | TRBV10-3 | few | TGTGCCATCAGTGAGGCGAGGGGAGGGACCCAGTACTTC | CAISEARGGTQYF
. | TRBJ2-1 | TRBV11-3 | . | TGTGCCAGCAGCTTAGGATCTAGCGTTTACAATGAGCAGTTCTTC | CASSLGSSVYNEQFF
TRBD1 | TRBJ1-2 | TRBV5-1 | . | TGCGCCAGCAGCTTTGGACAGGGGGTTGGCTACACCTTC | CASSFGQGVGYTF
. | TRBJ2-1 | TRBV6-1 | . | TGTGCCAGCAGTGAATGGCAGGGTTCCTACAATGAGCAGTTCTTC | CASSEWQGSYNEQFF
TRBD2 | TRBJ2-7 | TRBV7-9 | . | TGTGCCAGCAGCTTAAGTTTTGGGGGGGTGAGAGACGAGCAGTACTTC | CASSLSFGGVRDEQYF
TRBD2 | TRBJ2-2 | TRBV7-8 | . | TGTGCCAGCAGCGCCCGGAAAACTAGCGGGACGCCAACCGGGGAGCTGTTTTTT | CASSARKTSGTPTGELFF
TRBD2 | TRBJ2-5 | TRBV7-8 | once | TGTGCCAGCAGCTACCTCGGGCTAGCGGGTCCAGAGACCCAGTACTTC | CASSYLGLAGPETQYF
TRBD1 | TRBJ2-7 | TRBV6-5 | . | TGTGCCAGCAGTTACAGGGACAGGGTTTGGTACGAGCAGTACTTC | CASSYRDRVWYEQYF
TRBD2 | TRBJ2-5 | TRBV4-2 | . | TGTGCCAGCAGCCAAGTACAGCTAGCGGTGTACCAAGAGACCCAGTACTTC | CASSQVQLAVYQETQYF
. | TRBJ1-4 | TRBV7-2 | . | TGTGCCAGCAGCTCCTGGGAGAATAATGAAAAACTGTTTTTT | CASSSWENNEKLFF
TRBD1 | TRBJ1-3 | TRBV2 | . | TGTGCCAGCAGTGATAGAAGACAGGGGTACTCTGGAAACACCATATATTTT | CASSDRRQGYSGNTIYF
TRBD2 | TRBJ2-7 | TRBV5-1 | . | TGCGCCAGCAGCTCGACTAGCGGGGGGGCCTACGAGCAGTACTTC | CASSSTSGGAYEQYF
TRBD1 | TRBJ2-2 | TRBV7-2 | . | TGTGCCAGCAGCTTAGACAGGGGACCGTCCGGGGAGCTGTTTTTT | CASSLDRGPSGELFF
TRBD1 | TRBJ1-2 | TRBV10-3 | . | TGTGCCACCGCCGGGACAGGGTATGGCTACACCTTC | CATAGTGYGYTF
. | TRBJ2-2 | TRBV11-2 | . | TGTGCCAGCAGCTTCACCGCGGATGACACCGGGGAGCTGTTTTTT | CASSFTADDTGELFF
. | TRBJ2-7 | TRBV5-1 | . | TGCGCCAGCAGCTTCGGCGGAACCTACGAGCAGTACTTC | CASSFGGTYEQYF
TRBD1 | TRBJ1-3 | TRBV11-3 | . | TGTGCCAGCAGGACACAGGGGGGCTCTGGAAACACCATATATTTT | CASRTQGGSGNTIYF
. | TRBJ2-2 | TRBV11-3 | medium-sized | TGTGCCAGCAGCTTAGATTTGGGGGCCACCGGGGAGCTGTTTTTT | CASSLDLGATGELFF
TRBD2 | TRBJ2-1 | TRBV6-6 | few | TGTGCCAGCAGGGTAGCGGGGGACTACAATGAGCAGTTCTTC | CASRVAGDYNEQFF
. | TRBJ1-6 | TRBV19 | once | TGTGCCAGTAGTAAAGCGGGACTAAGTGCTTCACCCCTCCACTTT | CASSKAGLSASPLHF
. | TRBJ1-6 | TRBV4-3 | . | TGCGCCAGCAGCCAAGTTACGGGGATGAGGAATTCACCCCTCCACTTT | CASSQVTGMRNSPLHF
TRBD1 | TRBJ1-1 | TRBV7-2 | . | TGTGCCAGCAGCGCATCGGGACAGGGTTTGGACACTGAAGCTTTCTTT | CASSASGQGLDTEAFF
TRBD1 | TRBJ2-5 | TRBV27 | . | TGTGCCAGCAGGTCCGGGACAGGGGGCTTAGAGACCCAGTACTTC | CASRSGTGGLETQYF
. | TRBJ1-4 | TRBV6-6 | . | TGTGCCAGCAGTTACCCCCCTGGAGCAACTAATGAAAAACTGTTTTTT | CASSYPPGATNEKLFF
TRBD1 | TRBJ1-6 | TRBV30 | . | TGTGCCTGGAGTGTACGGACAGGGGCAGATTCCCCCCTCCACTTT | CAWSVRTGADSPLHF
TRBD1 | TRBJ1-5 | TRBV11-3 | . | TGTGCCAGCAGTTCTAAGGACAGGGATAATCAGCCCCAGCATTTT | CASSSKDRDNQPQHF
TRBD2 | TRBJ2-5 | TRBV4-1 | . | TGCGCCAGCAGCCACCTAATAACTCGGACTAGCGGGAGGGCCTTAGATCGGGAGACCCAGTACTTC | CASSHLITRTSGRALDRETQYF
TRBD1 | TRBJ1-2 | TRBV28 | . | TGTGCCAGCAGCCCACTACAATTACGACAGGGAGGCTACACCTTC | CASSPLQLRQGGYTF
. | TRBJ2-7 | TRBV7-5 | . | TGTGTCAGAAGCTTAAGAGCGGGGACAGGGCTTAAAAACTACGAGCAGTACTTC | CVRSLRAGTGLKNYEQYF
. | TRBJ1-5 | TRBV5-1 | . | TGCGCCAGCAGCTTGATGGGAGCTCAGCCCCAGCATTTT | CASSLMGAQPQHF
. | TRBJ1-1 | TRBV10-3 | medium-sized | TGTGCCGCGGGGACCTTGAACACTGAAGCTTTCTTT | CAAGTLNTEAFF
TRBD2 | TRBJ2-7 | TRBV28 | once | TGTGCCAGCAGTTCTCATGCGGGGGACCCTGGAGAGCAGTACTTC | CASSSHAGDPGEQYF
. | TRBJ1-5 | TRBV30 | . | TGTGCCTGGAGTTGGGGGGATGGTCAGCCCCAGCATTTT | CAWSWGDGQPQHF
. | TRBJ2-5 | TRBV7-3 | . | TGTGCCAGCAGCCCAGTAGGAGGGGAAGAGACCCAGTACTTC | CASSPVGGEETQYF
TRBD1 | TRBJ2-7 | TRBV23-1 | . | TGCGCCAGCAGTCAATTTCCCCGGGACAGGGAGGTGGACGAGCAGTACTTC | CASSQFPRDREVDEQYF
. | TRBJ2-2 | TRBV2 | few | TGTGCCAGCGAACCCCAGGGCACCGGGGAGCTGTTTTTT | CASEPQGTGELFF
TRBD1 | TRBJ2-7 | TRBV19 | . | TGTGCCAGTAGTAGACAGGGAAGCGACGAGCAGTACTTC | CASSRQGSDEQYF
TRBD2 | TRBJ2-7 | TRBV18 | once | TGTGCCAGCTCACCGGCTAGCGGGGGGGAAGAGCAGTACTTC | CASSPASGGEEQYF
. | TRBJ1-5 | TRBV7-2 | . | TGTGCCAGCAGCTTCAGCCCTACAGGAGATCAGCCCCAGCATTTT | CASSFSPTGDQPQHF
TRBD2 | TRBJ2-7 | TRBV19 | . | TGTGCCAGTAGTATCGGGACTAGCGACTACGAGCAGTACTTC | CASSIGTSDYEQYF
TRBD1 | TRBJ2-7 | TRBV5-1 | . | TGCGCCAGCAGCTTGGGGGACAGGGTCATATACGAGCAGTACTTC | CASSLGDRVIYEQYF